This T cell receptor beta chain was retrieved from a study of blood T cells in healthy people across ages. Whole-study findings and limits: Diversity figures derived from one million T cells were judged to underestimate the true value.

This clonotype was seen a few times. No antigen is known for it. Collection of 7.5 to 10 milliliters of peripheral blood was performed for each donor. Every sample yielded at least 7 million isolated PBMCs. Primers used in a second PCR of about 6 to 11 cycles were a sample-barcoded 5' primer and a J-beta primer mix. From the 5' RACE reads, TCRdb called clonotypes with MiXCR, one entry per CDR3 protein. The data hold some 700,000 distinct CDR3 sequences, with approximately 21% observed a single time. Germline V gene sequence: CDR1 DFQATT, CDR2 SNEGSKA (reference sequence). CDR3 length: 15 amino acids. V lost 3 bases and J lost 1, with 13 bases in between.

Sequenced input: blood. The gene calls are TRBV20-1 and TRBJ2-4, with TRBD1 as a possible D gene (6 bases). The sequence was collected from a man aged 65 to 85 in good health. The CDR3: CSASRTGLAKNIQYF. The CDR3 coding sequence is TGCAGTGCTAGCAGAACAGGGTTGGCCAAAAACATTCAGTACTTC.